Described below is a single T cell receptor beta chain sequence and its context. This specimen belongs to a study of cytomegalovirus exposure and HLA in healthy donors. Study as a whole: A subsequent analysis reported that the roughly 130 validation repertoires were produced on the same platform that had also been used for the roughly 670 first-cohort repertoires.

Germline V CDR1 and CDR2: SQVTM, ANQGSEA. Trimming cost V 4 bases and J 1 base; bases outside gene matches: 6. This CDR3 has 15 residues. The method was immunoSEQ multiplex PCR; TCRdb's version includes in-frame clones alone and lacks a portion of them. Among about 250,000 clones listed, 87% were seen once. The sequenced material came from PBMCs. The receptor comes from a man aged 18 to 30 in good health and CMV-seropositive. The chain links TRBV29-1 to TRBJ2-3; 9 bases are shared with TRBD1. CDR3 region: CSVVGGDRGTDTQYF. CDR3 coding DNA: TGCAGCGTTGTAGGAGGGGACAGGGGCACAGATACGCAGTATTTT.